This record looks at one T cell receptor (beta chain) sequence and its context. The length of the CDR3 is 14 residues. V was clipped by 6 bases and J by 5 bases; unmatched bases: 7. Looked up from germline, CDR1 is MNHEY and CDR2 is SVGEGT. Per the authors' pipeline: Reference gene primer amplification in the assay estimated nucleated cell counts. Produced via immunoSEQ multiplex PCR; TCRdb's table is partial and in-frame only. V and J calls plus clone size are reproduced from that table; the DNA served to infer D and trimming. The sample has roughly 230,000 clones, 65% to 90% seen once; the top ten hold 6% to 9.5%. The data belong to a study of blood T cell repertoires in COVID-19. Across the whole study: Spain, Italy and the United States supplied samples that represented acute and convalescent COVID-19.

The sequencing input was peripheral blood. The sequence came from a woman between 50 and 59 years old with acute or convalescent COVID-19. The V call is TRBV6-2 or TRBV6-3, the J call TRBJ1-1; 9 bases fit TRBD1. CDR3 region: CASSTGTGRTEAFF. Here the CDR3 DNA reads TGTGCCAGCAGCACCGGGACAGGGAGGACTGAAGCTTTCTTT.